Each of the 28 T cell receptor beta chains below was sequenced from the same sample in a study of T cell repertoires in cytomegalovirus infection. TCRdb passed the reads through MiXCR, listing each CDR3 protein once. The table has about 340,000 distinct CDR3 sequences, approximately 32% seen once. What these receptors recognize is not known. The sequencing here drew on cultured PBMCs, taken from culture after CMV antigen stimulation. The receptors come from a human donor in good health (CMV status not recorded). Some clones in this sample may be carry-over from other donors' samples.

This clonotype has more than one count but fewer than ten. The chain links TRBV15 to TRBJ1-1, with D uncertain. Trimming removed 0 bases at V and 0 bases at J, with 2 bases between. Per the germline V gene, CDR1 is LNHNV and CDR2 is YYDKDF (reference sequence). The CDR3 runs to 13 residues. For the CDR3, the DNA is TGTGCCACCAGCAGAGATTTGAACACTGAAGCTTTCTTT. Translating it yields CATSRDLNTEAFF.

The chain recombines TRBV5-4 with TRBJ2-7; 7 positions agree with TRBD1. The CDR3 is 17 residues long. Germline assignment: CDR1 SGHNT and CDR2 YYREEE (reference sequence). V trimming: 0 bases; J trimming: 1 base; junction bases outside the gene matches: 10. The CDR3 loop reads CASSLESVGQASYEQYF. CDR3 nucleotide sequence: TGTGCCAGCAGCTTGGAAAGCGTAGGACAGGCTTCCTACGAGCAGTACTTC. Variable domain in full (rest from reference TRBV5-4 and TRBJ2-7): ETGVTQSPTHLIKTRGQQVTLRCSSQSGHNTVSWYQQALGQGPQFIFQYYREEENGRGNFPPRFSGLQFPNYSSELNVNALELDDSALYLCASSLESVGQASYEQYFGPGTRLTVT.

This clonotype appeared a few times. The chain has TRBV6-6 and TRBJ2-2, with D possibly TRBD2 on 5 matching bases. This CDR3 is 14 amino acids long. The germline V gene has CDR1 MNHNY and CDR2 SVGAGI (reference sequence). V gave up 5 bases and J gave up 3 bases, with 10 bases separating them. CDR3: CASSLLGDTGELFF. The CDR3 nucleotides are TGTGCCAGCAGTCTACTAGGTGACACCGGGGAGCTGTTTTTT.

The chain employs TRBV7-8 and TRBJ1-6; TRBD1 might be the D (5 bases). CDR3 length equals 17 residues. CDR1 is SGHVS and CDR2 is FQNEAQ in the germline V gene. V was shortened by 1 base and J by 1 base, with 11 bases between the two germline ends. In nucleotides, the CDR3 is TGTGCCAGCAGCTTAGTAGGGGTAAAGTCCTATAATTCACCCCTCCACTTT. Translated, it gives CASSLVGVKSYNSPLHF.

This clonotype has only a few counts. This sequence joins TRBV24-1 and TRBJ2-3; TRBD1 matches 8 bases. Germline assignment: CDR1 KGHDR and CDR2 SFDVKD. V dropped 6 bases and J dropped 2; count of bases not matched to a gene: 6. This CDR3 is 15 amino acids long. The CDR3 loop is CATSRGQGSTDTQYF. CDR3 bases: TGTGCCACCAGTAGAGGACAGGGATCCACAGATACGCAGTATTTT.

CDR3 sequence (DNA): TGTGCCAGTAGTAATAGCGGGGGCCGGGGGGAGACCCAGTACTTC. Translation gives CASSNSGGRGETQYF. V gene TRBV19 combines with J gene TRBJ2-5, with TRBD2 matching over 9 bases. The CDR3 runs 15 residues. Germline V gives CDR1 LNHDA, CDR2 SQIVND (reference sequence). V gave up 4 bases and J gave up 5 bases; unmatched junction bases: 8.

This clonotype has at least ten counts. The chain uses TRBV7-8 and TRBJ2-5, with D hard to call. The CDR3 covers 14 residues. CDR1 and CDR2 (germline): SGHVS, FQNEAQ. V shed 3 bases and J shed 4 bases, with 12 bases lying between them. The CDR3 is CASSFTSSRETQYF. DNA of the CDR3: TGTGCCAGCAGCTTTACGTCCAGCCGAGAGACCCAGTACTTC.

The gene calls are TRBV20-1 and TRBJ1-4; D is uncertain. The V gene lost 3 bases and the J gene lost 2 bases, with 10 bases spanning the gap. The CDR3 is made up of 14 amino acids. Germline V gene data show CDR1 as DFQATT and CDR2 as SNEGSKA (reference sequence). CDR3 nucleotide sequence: TGCAGTGCTAGTTCGTCTGAGACTAATGAAAAACTGTTTTTT. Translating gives CSASSSETNEKLFF.

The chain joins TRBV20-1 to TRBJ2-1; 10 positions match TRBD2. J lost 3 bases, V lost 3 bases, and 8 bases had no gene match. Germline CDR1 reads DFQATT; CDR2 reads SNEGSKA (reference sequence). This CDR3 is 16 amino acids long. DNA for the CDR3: TGCAGTGCTAGCCCCTCTAGCGGGGGTAACTACAATGAGCAGTTCTTC. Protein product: CSASPSSGGNYNEQFF.

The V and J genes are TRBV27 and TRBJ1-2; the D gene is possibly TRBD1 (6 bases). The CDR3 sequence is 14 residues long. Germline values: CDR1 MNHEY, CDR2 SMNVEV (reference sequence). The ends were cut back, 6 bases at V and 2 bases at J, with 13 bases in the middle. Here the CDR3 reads CASREIGGNYGYTF. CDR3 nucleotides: TGTGCCAGCAGGGAGATCGGGGGCAACTATGGCTACACCTTC.

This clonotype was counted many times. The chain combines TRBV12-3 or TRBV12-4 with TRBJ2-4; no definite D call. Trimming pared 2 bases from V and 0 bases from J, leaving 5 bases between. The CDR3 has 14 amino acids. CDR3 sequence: CASSLRLAKNIQYF. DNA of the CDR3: TGTGCCAGCAGTTTAAGACTAGCCAAAAACATTCAGTACTTC.

The CDR3 DNA reads TGTGCCAGCAGTCTCCGGGACAGGATCACCTACGAGCAGTACTTC. Amino acids: CASSLRDRITYEQYF. This rearrangement joins TRBV6-6 to TRBJ2-7, with 8 bases identical to TRBD1. The CDR3 is made up of 15 amino acids. The germline V gene has CDR1 MNHNY and CDR2 SVGAGI (reference sequence). The V and J ends lost 5 bases and 2 bases, in that order; junction bases with no gene match: 8.

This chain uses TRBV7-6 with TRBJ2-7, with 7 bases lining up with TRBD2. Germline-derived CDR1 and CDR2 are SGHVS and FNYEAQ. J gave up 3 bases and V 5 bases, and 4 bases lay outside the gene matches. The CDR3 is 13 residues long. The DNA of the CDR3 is TGTGCCAGCAGCCGGGGGGTTGGCTACGAGCAGTACTTC. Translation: CASSRGVGYEQYF.

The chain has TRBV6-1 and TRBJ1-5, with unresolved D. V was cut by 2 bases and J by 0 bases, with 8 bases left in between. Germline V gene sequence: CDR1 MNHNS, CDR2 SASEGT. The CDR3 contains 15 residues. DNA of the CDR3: TGTGCCAGCAGTGAAAGGGAATATAGCAATCAGCCCCAGCATTTT. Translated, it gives CASSEREYSNQPQHF.

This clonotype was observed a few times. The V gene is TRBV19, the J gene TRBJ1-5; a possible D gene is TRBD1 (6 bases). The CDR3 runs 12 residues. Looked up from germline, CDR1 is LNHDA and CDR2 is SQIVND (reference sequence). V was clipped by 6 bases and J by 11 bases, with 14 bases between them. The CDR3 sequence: CASSLMRGAQHF. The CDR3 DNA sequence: TGTGCCAGTAGCCTAATGAGGGGGGCCCAGCATTTT.

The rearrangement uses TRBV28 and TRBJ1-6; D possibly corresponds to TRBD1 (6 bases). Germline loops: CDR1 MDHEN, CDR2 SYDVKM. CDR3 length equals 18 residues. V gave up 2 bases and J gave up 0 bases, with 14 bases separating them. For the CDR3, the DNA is TGTGCCAGCAGTTTACGGACAGCCCCGAGCTCCTATAATTCACCCCTCCACTTT. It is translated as CASSLRTAPSSYNSPLHF. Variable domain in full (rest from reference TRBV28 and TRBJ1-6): DVKVTQSSRYLVKRTGEKVFLECVQDMDHENMFWYRQDPGLGLRLIYFSYDVKMKEKGDIPEGYSVSREKKERFSLILESASTNQTSMYLCASSLRTAPSSYNSPLHFGNGTRLTVT.

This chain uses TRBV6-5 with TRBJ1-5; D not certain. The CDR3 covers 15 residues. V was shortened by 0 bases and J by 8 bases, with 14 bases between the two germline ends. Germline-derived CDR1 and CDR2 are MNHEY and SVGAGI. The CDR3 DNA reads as TGTGCCAGCAGTTACTCAGCTGGGATAGTGGAGCCCCAGCATTTT. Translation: CASSYSAGIVEPQHF.

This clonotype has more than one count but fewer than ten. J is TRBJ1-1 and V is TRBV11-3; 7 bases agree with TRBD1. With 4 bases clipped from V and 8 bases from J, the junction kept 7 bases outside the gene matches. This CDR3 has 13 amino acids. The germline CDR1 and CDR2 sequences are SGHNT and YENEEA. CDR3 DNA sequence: TGTGCCAGCAGCTCCCTAGGGGGCGCGGAAGCTTTCTTT. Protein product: CASSSLGGAEAFF.

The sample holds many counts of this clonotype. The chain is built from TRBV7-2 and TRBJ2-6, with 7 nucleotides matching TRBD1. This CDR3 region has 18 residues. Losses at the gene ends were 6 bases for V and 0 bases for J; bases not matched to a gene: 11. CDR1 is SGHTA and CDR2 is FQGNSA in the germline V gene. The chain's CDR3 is CASRGSGTAGSGANVLTF. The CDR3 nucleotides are TGTGCCAGCAGAGGTTCCGGGACAGCAGGCTCTGGGGCCAACGTCCTGACTTTC. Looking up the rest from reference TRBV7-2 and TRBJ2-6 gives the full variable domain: GAGVSQSPSNKVTEKGKDVELRCDPISGHTALYWYRQSLGQGLEFLIYFQGNSAPDKSGLPSDRFSAERTGGSVSTLTIQRTQQEDSAVYLCASRGSGTAGSGANVLTFGAGSRLTVL.

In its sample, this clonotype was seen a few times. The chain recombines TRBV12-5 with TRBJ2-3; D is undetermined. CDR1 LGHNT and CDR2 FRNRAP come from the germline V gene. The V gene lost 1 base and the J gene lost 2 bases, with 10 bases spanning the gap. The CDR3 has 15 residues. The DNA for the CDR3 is TGTGCTAGTGGTTTGGCTTGGGAATCCACAGATACGCAGTATTTT. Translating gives CASGLAWESTDTQYF.

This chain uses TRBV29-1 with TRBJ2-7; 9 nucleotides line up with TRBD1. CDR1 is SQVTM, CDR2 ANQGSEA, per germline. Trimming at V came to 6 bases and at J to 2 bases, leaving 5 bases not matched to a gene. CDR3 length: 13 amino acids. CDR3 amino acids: CSVPGQGPYEQYF. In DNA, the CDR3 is TGCAGCGTCCCGGGACAGGGACCCTACGAGCAGTACTTC.

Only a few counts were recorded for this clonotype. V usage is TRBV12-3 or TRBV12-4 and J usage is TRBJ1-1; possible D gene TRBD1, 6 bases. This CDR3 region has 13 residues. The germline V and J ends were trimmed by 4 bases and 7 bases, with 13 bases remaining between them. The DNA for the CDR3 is TGTGCCAGCAGTTATGAGGGGGGGGTTGAAGCTTTCTTT. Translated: CASSYEGGVEAFF.

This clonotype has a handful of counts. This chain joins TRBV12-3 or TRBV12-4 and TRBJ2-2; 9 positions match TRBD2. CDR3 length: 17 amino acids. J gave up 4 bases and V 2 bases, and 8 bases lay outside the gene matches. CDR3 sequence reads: CASSLRGLAGSTGELFF. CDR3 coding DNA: TGTGCCAGCAGTTTAAGGGGGCTAGCGGGGAGCACCGGGGAGCTGTTTTTT.

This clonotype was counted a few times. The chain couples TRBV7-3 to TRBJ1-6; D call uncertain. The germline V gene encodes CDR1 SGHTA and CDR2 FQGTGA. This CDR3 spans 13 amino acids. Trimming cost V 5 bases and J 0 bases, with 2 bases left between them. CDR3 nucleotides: TGTGCCAGCAGCGCCTCCTATAATTCACCCCTCCACTTT. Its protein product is CASSASYNSPLHF.

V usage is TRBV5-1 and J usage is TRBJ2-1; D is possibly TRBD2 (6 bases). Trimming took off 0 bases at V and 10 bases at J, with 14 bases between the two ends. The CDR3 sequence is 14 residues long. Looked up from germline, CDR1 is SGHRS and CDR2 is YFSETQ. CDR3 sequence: CASSLAGDPREQFF. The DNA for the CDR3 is TGCGCCAGCAGCTTGGCGGGGGATCCTAGGGAGCAGTTCTTC.

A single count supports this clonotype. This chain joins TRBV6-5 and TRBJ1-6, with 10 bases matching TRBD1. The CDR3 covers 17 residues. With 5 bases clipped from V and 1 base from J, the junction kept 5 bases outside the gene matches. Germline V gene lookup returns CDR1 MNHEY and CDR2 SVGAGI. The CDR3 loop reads CASSPRDRGSYNSPLHF. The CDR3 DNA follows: TGTGCCAGCAGTCCCCGGGACAGGGGTTCCTATAATTCACCCCTCCACTTT.

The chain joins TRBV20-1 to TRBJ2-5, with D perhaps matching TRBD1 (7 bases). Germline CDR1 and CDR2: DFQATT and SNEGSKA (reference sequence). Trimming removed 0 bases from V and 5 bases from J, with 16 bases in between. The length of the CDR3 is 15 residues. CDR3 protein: CSARDPEGAEETQYF. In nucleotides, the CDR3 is TGCAGTGCTAGAGATCCGGAGGGGGCTGAGGAGACCCAGTACTTC.

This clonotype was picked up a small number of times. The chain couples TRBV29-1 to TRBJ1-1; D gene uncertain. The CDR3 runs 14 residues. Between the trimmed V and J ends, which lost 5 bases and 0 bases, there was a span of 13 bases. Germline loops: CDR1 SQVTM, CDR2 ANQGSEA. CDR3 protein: CSVFEESMNTEAFF. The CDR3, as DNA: TGCAGCGTTTTCGAGGAAAGCATGAACACTGAAGCTTTCTTT.